This T cell receptor beta chain derives from a study of T-cell memory formation after mild COVID-19. Findings of the study overall: While clones contracting from day 15 to 85 were balanced between CD4 and CD8, later expanders leaned CD4+.

TCRdb passed the 5' RACE reads through MiXCR, listing each CDR3 protein once. Counted here are 300,000 to 400,000 distinct CDR3 sequences, about an eighth occurring once; the ten biggest clones make up about 24%. This clonotype came up once. Its antigen is still unknown. What was sequenced was PBMCs or a T cell subset sorted from them (not recorded which). The sequence came from a man aged 18 to 29 who had mild COVID-19 (a few samples of this study predate the infection). Cell type and time point are not known.

In DNA, the CDR3 is TGCGCCAGCAGGGACCAGCCTCAAGAGACCCAGTACTTC. Translation gives CASRDQPQETQYF. V and J are TRBV5-1 and TRBJ2-5; D unresolved. Trimming pared 5 bases from V and 2 bases from J, leaving 10 bases between. The CDR3 length is 13 residues. The germline gives CDR1 SGHRS, CDR2 YFSETQ.